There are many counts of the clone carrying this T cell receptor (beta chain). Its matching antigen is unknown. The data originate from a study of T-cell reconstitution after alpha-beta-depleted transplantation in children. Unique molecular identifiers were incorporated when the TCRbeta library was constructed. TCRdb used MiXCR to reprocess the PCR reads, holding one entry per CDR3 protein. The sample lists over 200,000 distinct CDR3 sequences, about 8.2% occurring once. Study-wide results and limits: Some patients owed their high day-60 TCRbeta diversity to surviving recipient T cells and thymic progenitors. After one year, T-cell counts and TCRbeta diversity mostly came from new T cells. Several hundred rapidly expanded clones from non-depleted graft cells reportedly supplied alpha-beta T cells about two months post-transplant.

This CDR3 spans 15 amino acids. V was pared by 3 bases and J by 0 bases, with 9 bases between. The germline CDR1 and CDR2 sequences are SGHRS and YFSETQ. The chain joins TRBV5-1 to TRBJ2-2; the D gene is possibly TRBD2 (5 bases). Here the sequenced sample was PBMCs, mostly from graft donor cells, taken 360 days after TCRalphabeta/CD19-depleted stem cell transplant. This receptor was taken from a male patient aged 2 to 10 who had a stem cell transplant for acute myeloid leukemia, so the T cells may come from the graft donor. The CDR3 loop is CASSSRTANTGELFF. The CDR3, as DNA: TGCGCCAGCAGCTCCCGGACTGCGAACACCGGGGAGCTGTTTTTT.